What follows are 25 T cell receptor beta chains derived from one specimen sequenced in a study of identical twins. TCRdb analysed the 5' RACE reads with MiXCR anew, one entry per CDR3 protein. The table records under 900,000 distinct CDR3 sequences, over 15% of them present only once. The same data also contributed to another study, on T cells expressing NK-cell markers.

Material for sequencing was PBMCs. The receptor set was obtained from a young woman in good health.

The chain is built from TRBV12-3 or TRBV12-4 and TRBJ1-1; no clear D. This CDR3 spans 12 amino acids. V dropped 6 bases and J dropped 2 bases, with 7 bases sitting between them. CDR3 region: CASSATNTEAFF. CDR3 sequence (DNA): TGTGCCAGCAGCGCGACAAACACTGAAGCTTTCTTT.

This clonotype appeared many times. The chain is built from TRBV5-1 and TRBJ2-7; D gene ambiguous. Germline CDR1 is SGHRS and CDR2 is YFSETQ. The CDR3 loop spans 14 amino acids. The ends were cut back, 2 bases at V and 7 bases at J, with 16 bases in the middle. The CDR3 protein is CASSLRAQTREQYF. The CDR3 coding sequence is TGCGCCAGCAGCTTAAGGGCGCAAACGCGTGAGCAGTACTTC. The full variable domain, rest sourced from reference TRBV5-1 and TRBJ2-7, is KAGVTQTPRYLIKTRGQQVTLSCSPISGHRSVSWYQQTPGQGLQFLFEYFSETQRNKGNFPGRFSGRQFSNSRSEMNVSTLELGDSALYLCASSLRAQTREQYFGPGTRLTVT.

The chain carries TRBV10-3 and TRBJ1-3; a possible D gene is TRBD1 (6 bases). Germline V gives CDR1 ENHRY, CDR2 SYGVKD. The CDR3 has 15 residues. V was shortened by 6 bases and J by 0 bases, with 12 bases between the two germline ends. The CDR3 spells CAIRDRLPSGNTIYF. DNA for the CDR3: TGTGCCATCAGAGACAGGTTACCCTCTGGAAACACCATATATTTT.

This clonotype was counted a few times. This chain uses TRBV29-1 with TRBJ2-2, with no clear D. V lost 4 bases and J lost 4, with 16 bases in between. The CDR3 spans 15 residues. The germline V gene encodes CDR1 SQVTM and CDR2 ANQGSEA. The CDR3 nucleotides read TGCAGCGTTGTTCTCCAGCGAGACACCACCGGGGAGCTGTTTTTT. Translating it yields CSVVLQRDTTGELFF.

This clonotype was recorded at least ten times. The gene calls are TRBV6-4 and TRBJ2-3, with unresolved D. From germline, CDR1 is MRHNA and CDR2 SNTAGT. This CDR3 is built from 13 residues. Trimming left V 2 bases short and J 6 bases short, with 9 bases between. The DNA of the CDR3 is TGTGCCAGCAGTGACGGGGAACAGGATACGCAGTATTTT. Residues: CASSDGEQDTQYF.

The V call is TRBV7-9, the J call TRBJ1-1; D is possibly TRBD1 (6 bases). The CDR3 length is 13 residues. The germline V gene has CDR1 SEHNR and CDR2 FQNEAQ (reference sequence). Trimming took 5 bases from V and 6 from J, leaving 13 bases between them. The CDR3 loop reads CASSPPQGPEAFF. CDR3 bases: TGTGCCAGCAGCCCCCCACAGGGACCTGAAGCTTTCTTT.

V usage is TRBV20-1 and J usage is TRBJ2-7; tentative D call: TRBD2 (5 bases). Germline V gives CDR1 DFQATT, CDR2 SNEGSKA (reference sequence). The germline V and J ends were trimmed by 3 bases and 5 bases, with 14 bases remaining between them. This CDR3 has 13 residues. CDR3 DNA sequence: TGCAGTGCTAGTATCCAAGAGGGAGACGAGCAGTACTTC. This codes for CSASIQEGDEQYF.

The chain uses TRBV12-3 or TRBV12-4 and TRBJ2-3, with 8 bases matching TRBD1. After removal of 6 bases from V and 14 bases from J, the junction contained 10 bases not matched to a gene. This CDR3 contains 12 residues. The CDR3 nucleotides are TGTGCCAGCAGCCGAACCGGGACAGGAAGGTATTTT. This translates into CASSRTGTGRYF.

The chain carries TRBV12-3 or TRBV12-4 and TRBJ1-2; D not resolved. The CDR3 runs 18 residues. V was trimmed by 5 bases and J by 3 bases, leaving 25 bases between them. CDR3 bases: TGTGCCAGCAGTCCAGAGAAGGGTCTGGCGGCCTTGTACTATGGCTACACCTTC. Residues: CASSPEKGLAALYYGYTF.

The chain recombines TRBV29-1 with TRBJ2-1; 16 positions agree with TRBD2. The V gene end was trimmed by 7 bases and the J gene end by 0 bases; junction bases not matched to a gene: 3. The CDR3 is made up of 16 amino acids. Germline assignment: CDR1 SQVTM and CDR2 ANQGSEA. The DNA for the CDR3 is TGCAGCGGCGGGACTAGCGGGAGGGCCTCCTACAATGAGCAGTTCTTC. Protein sequence: CSGGTSGRASYNEQFF.

This clonotype was counted a few times. This chain connects TRBV11-2 to TRBJ2-2; 8 nucleotides match TRBD2. This CDR3 is built from 14 residues. The germline gives CDR1 SGHAT, CDR2 FQNNGV. V lost 8 bases and J lost 4; bases outside the gene matches: 6. The CDR3 loop is CASPGLAVTGELFF. The CDR3 nucleotides are TGTGCCAGCCCTGGACTAGCCGTCACCGGGGAGCTGTTTTTT.

This clonotype has only a few counts. The chain uses TRBV5-1 and TRBJ2-5; D not resolved. The CDR3 runs to 13 residues. V was pared by 1 base and J by 4 bases, with 8 bases between. Germline V CDR1 and CDR2: SGHRS, YFSETQ. The CDR3 bases are TGCGCCAGCAGCTTGACAGTCCGAGAGACCCAGTACTTC. Translation gives CASSLTVRETQYF.

V and J are TRBV12-3 or TRBV12-4 and TRBJ1-4; 8 bases are shared with TRBD1. This CDR3 is built from 13 residues. V was pared by 6 bases and J by 10 bases, with 7 bases of the junction left unmatched. The CDR3 sequence is CASSPDRGGKLFF. In DNA, the CDR3 is TGTGCCAGCAGCCCCGACAGGGGAGGAAAACTGTTTTTT.

The DNA of the CDR3 is TGTGCCAGCAGTGCCCGCGGGGGCTATGGCTACACCTTC. Translation: CASSARGGYGYTF. The rearrangement uses TRBV6-6 and TRBJ1-2; tentative D call: TRBD1 (5 bases). The germline CDR1 and CDR2 sequences are MNHNY and SVGAGI (reference sequence). The ends were cut back, 5 bases at V and 4 bases at J, with 11 bases in the middle. This CDR3 has 13 residues.

This chain joins TRBV5-1 and TRBJ2-1; D is unresolved. The CDR3 has 12 amino acids. The germline gives CDR1 SGHRS, CDR2 YFSETQ. Trimming left V 4 bases short and J 7 bases short, with 9 bases between. CDR3 sequence (DNA): TGCGCCAGCAGCCCTCAAGTAAATGAGCAGTTCTTC. It codes for CASSPQVNEQFF.

There are a few counts of this clonotype. CDR3 protein: CASSLWRSGRTAYNEQFF. The CDR3 bases are TGTGCCAGCAGCCTTTGGAGGAGCGGGAGGACCGCCTACAATGAGCAGTTCTTC. The chain joins TRBV14 to TRBJ2-1; TRBD2 aligns across 9 bases. The germline gives CDR1 SGHDN, CDR2 FVKESK. With V trimmed by 4 bases and J by 2 bases, 12 bases remained unmatched. This CDR3 is 18 amino acids long.

There are a few counts of this clonotype. This chain connects TRBV10-2 to TRBJ2-1; no firm D call. From germline, CDR1 is WSHSY and CDR2 SAAADI. The CDR3 extends over 11 amino acids. Trimming left V 6 bases short and J 4 bases short, with 4 bases between. The CDR3 region has the DNA TGCGCCAGCAGACAATACAATGAGCAGTTCTTC. It is translated as CASRQYNEQFF.

This clonotype was seen a handful of times. The chain couples TRBV10-3 to TRBJ2-1; D is possibly TRBD2 (6 bases). The CDR3 is made up of 17 amino acids. The V gene's germline CDR1 is ENHRY and CDR2 SYGVKD. Between the trimmed V and J ends, which lost 2 bases and 6 bases, there was a span of 20 bases. CDR3 protein: CAISEHRDSRDGNEQFF. CDR3 coding DNA: TGTGCCATCAGTGAGCATAGGGACTCTCGCGACGGCAATGAGCAGTTCTTC.

This clonotype has a count of ten or more. V and J are TRBV12-3 or TRBV12-4 and TRBJ1-5; a weak D match, TRBD1 (5 bases). This CDR3 has 14 residues. Deletions cut 2 bases from V and 7 bases from J, with 12 bases between. The CDR3 loop is CASSLNRDDQPQHF. As DNA, the CDR3 is TGTGCCAGCAGTTTAAATAGGGACGACCAGCCCCAGCATTTT.

This clonotype was seen a handful of times. V and J are TRBV30 and TRBJ1-2; no firm D call. The ends were cut back, 0 bases at V and 0 bases at J, with 14 bases in the middle. Germline assignment: CDR1 GTSNPN and CDR2 SVGIG (reference sequence). The CDR3 is made up of 16 amino acids. CDR3: CAWSVPETRPNYGYTF. CDR3 DNA sequence: TGTGCCTGGAGTGTGCCCGAGACTCGACCTAACTATGGCTACACCTTC.

The CDR3 loop is CASSRTSGEETQYF. CDR3 nucleotides: TGCGCCAGCAGCCGGACTAGCGGGGAGGAGACCCAGTACTTC. The genes are TRBV5-1 and TRBJ2-5; 12 bases line up with TRBD2. This CDR3 is 14 amino acids long. CDR1 is SGHRS and CDR2 is YFSETQ in the germline V gene. The V and J ends lost 4 bases and 5 bases, in that order; junction bases with no gene match: 3. Filled out from reference TRBV5-1 and TRBJ2-5, the complete variable domain reads KAGVTQTPRYLIKTRGQQVTLSCSPISGHRSVSWYQQTPGQGLQFLFEYFSETQRNKGNFPGRFSGRQFSNSRSEMNVSTLELGDSALYLCASSRTSGEETQYFGPGTRLLVL.

The rearrangement joins TRBV7-8 to TRBJ2-5; D unresolved. In germline, CDR1 is SGHVS, CDR2 FQNEAQ. Trimming pared 5 bases from V and 0 bases from J, leaving 10 bases between. The CDR3 loop spans 14 amino acids. The CDR3 protein is CASSPSENQETQYF. CDR3 DNA sequence: TGTGCCAGCAGCCCTAGTGAGAACCAAGAGACCCAGTACTTC.

This clonotype was detected a few times. The rearrangement joins TRBV5-1 to TRBJ2-5; D is possibly TRBD2 (5 bases). Germline CDR1 and CDR2: SGHRS and YFSETQ. This CDR3 has 14 residues. Trimming removed 4 bases from V and 4 bases from J, with 14 bases in between. The DNA of the CDR3 is TGCGCCAGCAGCCACCAGACTAAGTCAGAGACCCAGTACTTC. Translated, it gives CASSHQTKSETQYF.

This clonotype was counted between two and nine times. CDR3 in DNA: TGCAGCGTTCGATTATTGAATACGCAGTATTTT. This sequence encodes CSVRLLNTQYF. The J gene is TRBJ2-3, the V gene TRBV29-1, with no clear D. CDR3 length: 11 residues. Germline V gives CDR1 SQVTM, CDR2 ANQGSEA. Trimming took off 5 bases at V and 7 bases at J, with 10 bases between the two ends.

The CDR3 is CASSRPEGTEAFF. The CDR3 DNA reads as TGTGCCAGCAGTAGGCCGGAGGGGACTGAAGCTTTCTTT. The chain combines TRBV6-1 with TRBJ1-1, with TRBD1 as a possible D gene (5 bases). Trimming took 5 bases from V and 5 from J, leaving 12 bases between them. The CDR3 is made up of 13 amino acids. The germline CDR1 and CDR2 sequences are MNHNS and SASEGT.